Listed below are T cell receptor beta chains from one sample, sequenced in a study of cytomegalovirus exposure and HLA in healthy donors. The table came from immunoSEQ multiplex PCR; TCRdb's copy has only in-frame clones and leaves some out. The ten most abundant clones cover roughly 27% of a sample with more than 40,000 clones. The specimen was PBMCs. The receptors come from a man in his forties in good health and CMV-seropositive. The CDR3 runs from the conserved cysteine through the conserved F or W. The order of the fields is D gene, CDR3 length, V gene, J gene, CDR3 protein, CDR3 DNA. The D gene is left open where the match is weak.

d_call: TRBD2; cdr3_length: 17; v_call: TRBV27; j_call: TRBJ2-3; cdr3_aa: CASRTLFTSGITDTQYF; cdr3_nt: TGTGCCAGCCGGACCTTATTTACTAGCGGGATCACAGATACGCAGTATTTT
d_call: -; cdr3_length: 14; v_call: TRBV5-1; j_call: TRBJ2-7; cdr3_aa: CASSLWGPTGEQYF; cdr3_nt: TGCGCCAGCAGCTTGTGGGGTCCAACAGGGGAGCAGTACTTC
d_call: TRBD1; cdr3_length: 15; v_call: TRBV6-5; j_call: TRBJ1-3; cdr3_aa: CASSRTGGLGNTIYF; cdr3_nt: TGTGCCAGCAGCAGGACAGGGGGCCTTGGAAACACCATATATTTT
d_call: TRBD1; cdr3_length: 14; v_call: TRBV27; j_call: TRBJ2-2; cdr3_aa: CASGWTGDTGELFF; cdr3_nt: TGTGCCAGCGGCTGGACAGGGGACACCGGGGAGCTGTTTTTT
d_call: -; cdr3_length: 15; v_call: TRBV28; j_call: TRBJ2-3; cdr3_aa: CASSFLATSENTQYF; cdr3_nt: TGTGCCAGCAGTTTTCTAGCGACCTCCGAGAATACGCAGTATTTT
d_call: -; cdr3_length: 16; v_call: TRBV19; j_call: TRBJ2-7; cdr3_aa: CASSMGNGWGHVEQYF; cdr3_nt: TGTGCCAGTAGTATGGGGAACGGCTGGGGACATGTCGAGCAGTACTTC
d_call: -; cdr3_length: 14; v_call: TRBV6-1; j_call: TRBJ2-7; cdr3_aa: CASSDQGQSYEQYF; cdr3_nt: TGTGCCAGCAGCGACCAAGGACAGTCCTACGAGCAGTACTTC
d_call: -; cdr3_length: 16; v_call: TRBV25-1; j_call: TRBJ2-3; cdr3_aa: CASSESFGTSTDTQYF; cdr3_nt: TGTGCCAGCAGTGAATCGTTCGGGACTAGCACAGATACGCAGTATTTT
d_call: -; cdr3_length: 17; v_call: TRBV27; j_call: TRBJ1-2; cdr3_aa: CASSLRGRVVSNYGYTF; cdr3_nt: TGTGCCAGCAGTTTAAGGGGCAGGGTAGTGTCTAACTATGGCTACACCTTC
d_call: TRBD1; cdr3_length: 13; v_call: TRBV19; j_call: TRBJ1-1; cdr3_aa: CASITGGWTEAFF; cdr3_nt: TGTGCCAGTATCACAGGGGGCTGGACTGAAGCTTTCTTT
d_call: TRBD1; cdr3_length: 15; v_call: TRBV7-6; j_call: TRBJ2-7; cdr3_aa: CASSTGQGGDYEQYF; cdr3_nt: TGTGCCAGCAGCACTGGACAGGGTGGGGATTACGAGCAGTACTTC
d_call: TRBD2; cdr3_length: 14; v_call: TRBV28; j_call: TRBJ2-5; cdr3_aa: CASSVAGEGETQYF; cdr3_nt: TGTGCCAGCAGTGTGGCGGGGGAGGGCGAGACCCAGTACTTC
d_call: TRBD2; cdr3_length: 17; v_call: TRBV5-1; j_call: TRBJ2-7; cdr3_aa: CASSYLTGTSGGYEQYF; cdr3_nt: TGCGCCAGCAGCTACCTTACAGGGACTAGCGGGGGTTACGAGCAGTACTTC
d_call: -; cdr3_length: 14; v_call: TRBV28; j_call: TRBJ1-5; cdr3_aa: CASRAGSRFSPQHF; cdr3_nt: TGTGCCAGCAGGGCCGGGAGTCGCTTTTCGCCCCAGCATTTT
d_call: TRBD2; cdr3_length: 15; v_call: TRBV5-1; j_call: TRBJ2-1; cdr3_aa: CASSLGGSGVDEQFF; cdr3_nt: TGCGCCAGCAGCTTGGGCGGTAGCGGGGTGGACGAGCAGTTCTTC
d_call: TRBD1; cdr3_length: 16; v_call: TRBV7-9; j_call: TRBJ2-5; cdr3_aa: CASSSGQTGGWETQYF; cdr3_nt: TGTGCCAGCAGCTCAGGCCAGACAGGGGGCTGGGAGACCCAGTACTTC
d_call: -; cdr3_length: 14; v_call: TRBV27; j_call: TRBJ2-1; cdr3_aa: CASSFGTGYNEQFF; cdr3_nt: TGTGCCAGCAGTTTCGGGACTGGCTACAATGAGCAGTTCTTC
d_call: -; cdr3_length: 15; v_call: TRBV18; j_call: TRBJ1-4; cdr3_aa: CASCDGTRGDEKLFF; cdr3_nt: TGTGCCAGCTGTGACGGGACGCGGGGTGATGAAAAACTGTTTTTT
d_call: -; cdr3_length: 15; v_call: TRBV7-3; j_call: TRBJ2-7; cdr3_aa: CASSPDSSPSYEQYF; cdr3_nt: TGTGCCAGCAGCCCGGACAGCTCCCCATCCTACGAGCAGTACTTC
d_call: -; cdr3_length: 14; v_call: TRBV19; j_call: TRBJ2-7; cdr3_aa: CASSPAAVSYEQYF; cdr3_nt: TGTGCCAGTAGCCCAGCGGCGGTCTCCTACGAGCAGTACTTC
d_call: TRBD2; cdr3_length: 15; v_call: TRBV10-3; j_call: TRBJ2-7; cdr3_aa: CAISAGTSGGREQYF; cdr3_nt: TGTGCCATCAGTGCGGGGACTAGCGGGGGGAGGGAGCAGTACTTC
d_call: -; cdr3_length: 13; v_call: TRBV7-6; j_call: TRBJ1-1; cdr3_aa: CASSSRGNTEAFF; cdr3_nt: TGTGCCAGCAGCTCCCGGGGGAACACTGAAGCTTTCTTT
d_call: TRBD1; cdr3_length: 16; v_call: TRBV7-9; j_call: TRBJ2-7; cdr3_aa: CASSSPGQGLAYEQYF; cdr3_nt: TGTGCCAGCAGCTCACCGGGACAGGGGTTAGCCTACGAGCAGTACTTC
d_call: -; cdr3_length: 16; v_call: TRBV18; j_call: TRBJ2-3; cdr3_aa: CASSPPVASGTDTQYF; cdr3_nt: TGTGCCAGCTCACCACCGGTGGCTAGCGGCACAGATACGCAGTATTTT
d_call: -; cdr3_length: 16; v_call: TRBV19; j_call: TRBJ1-6; cdr3_aa: CASSASRSPRLSPLHF; cdr3_nt: TGTGCCAGTAGTGCTAGCCGGTCTCCCAGGCTCTCACCCCTCCACTTT
d_call: TRBD1; cdr3_length: 16; v_call: TRBV5-1; j_call: TRBJ1-3; cdr3_aa: CASSLQGAHSGNTIYF; cdr3_nt: TGCGCCAGCAGCTTACAGGGGGCGCACTCTGGAAACACCATATATTTT
d_call: TRBD2; cdr3_length: 15; v_call: TRBV28; j_call: TRBJ2-1; cdr3_aa: CASSALAGGYNEQFF; cdr3_nt: TGTGCCAGCAGCGCCCTAGCGGGGGGCTACAATGAGCAGTTCTTC
d_call: TRBD1; cdr3_length: 15; v_call: TRBV5-1; j_call: TRBJ1-5; cdr3_aa: CASSFSDRGYQPQHF; cdr3_nt: TGCGCCAGCAGCTTCAGTGACAGGGGGTATCAGCCCCAGCATTTT
d_call: -; cdr3_length: 15; v_call: TRBV28; j_call: TRBJ1-2; cdr3_aa: CASSLPMGVPYGYTF; cdr3_nt: TGTGCCAGCAGTTTACCCATGGGAGTCCCCTATGGCTACACCTTC
d_call: TRBD2; cdr3_length: 15; v_call: TRBV7-3; j_call: TRBJ2-3; cdr3_aa: CASSPSGGAGDTQYF; cdr3_nt: TGTGCCAGCAGCCCTAGCGGGGGGGCCGGGGATACGCAGTATTTT
d_call: TRBD1; cdr3_length: 16; v_call: TRBV10-3; j_call: TRBJ1-1; cdr3_aa: CAISAIRGQVDTEAFF; cdr3_nt: TGTGCCATCAGTGCAATCCGGGGACAGGTGGACACTGAAGCTTTCTTT
d_call: TRBD1; cdr3_length: 14; v_call: TRBV5-4; j_call: TRBJ2-5; cdr3_aa: CASSLQGAQETQYF; cdr3_nt: TGTGCCAGCAGCTTGCAGGGGGCCCAAGAGACCCAGTACTTC
d_call: -; cdr3_length: 13; v_call: TRBV13; j_call: TRBJ2-7; cdr3_aa: CASSPPSSYEQYF; cdr3_nt: TGTGCCAGCAGCCCCCCGAGCTCCTACGAGCAGTACTTC
d_call: TRBD2; cdr3_length: 12; v_call: TRBV27; j_call: TRBJ2-5; cdr3_aa: CAGGEGGETQYF; cdr3_nt: TGTGCCGGGGGGGAGGGAGGAGAGACCCAGTACTTC
d_call: TRBD2; cdr3_length: 15; v_call: TRBV28; j_call: TRBJ2-7; cdr3_aa: CASSLWLAGVGEQYF; cdr3_nt: TGTGCCAGCAGTTTATGGTTAGCGGGAGTTGGCGAGCAGTACTTC